This note documents a single T cell receptor (beta chain) sequence. V lost 6 bases and J 1 base, leaving 9 bases between the germline ends. Germline values: CDR1 SGHAT, CDR2 FQNNGV. CDR3 length equals 13 residues. TCRdb's table, derived via immunoSEQ multiplex PCR, lists solely in-frame clones and lacks some. The sample holds under 300,000 clones, 70% to 85% seen once. This sample was taken from a study of blood T cell repertoires in COVID-19. About the research overall: The analysed material was cDNA or gDNA that came from T cells, B-cell-depleted T cells, or PBMCs.

The source material was peripheral blood. The TCR was taken from a woman between 35 and 50 years old with active or convalescent COVID-19. This chain links TRBV11-2 with TRBJ1-2, with D unclear. The CDR3 sequence: CASSPDINYGYTF. The CDR3 DNA reads TGTGCCAGCAGTCCTGACATTAACTATGGCTACACCTTC. The variable domain in full, completed from reference TRBV11-2 and TRBJ1-2, reads EAGVAQSPRYKIIEKRQSVAFWCNPISGHATLYWYQQILGQGPKLLIQFQNNGVVDDSQLPKDRFSAERLKGVDSTLKIQPAKLEDSAVYLCASSPDINYGYTFGSGTRLTVV.